This TCR beta chain was profiled in a study of T cells in Graves' hyperthyroidism and ophthalmopathy. The investigators amplified TCR beta CDR3 regions from RNA transcripts. HTBI primers were employed in a first-round RT-PCR of the TCR CDR3. TCRdb used MiXCR to reprocess the multiplex PCR reads, holding one entry per CDR3 protein. The profile covers about 690,000 distinct CDR3 sequences, with approximately 15% appearing a single time and 15% to 18% taken by the ten largest. Germline V gene lookup returns CDR1 SGHKS and CDR2 YYEKEE (reference sequence). The CDR3 totals 16 residues. Overall study findings and caveats: In blood, most of the thyroid clonotypes expanded above 0.001 were also present.

Patients between 18 and 65 years old had hyperthyroidism, newly diagnosed and lasting under 2 months. Each diagnosis was grounded in clinical symptoms, serum thyroxine and TRAb, thyroid ultrasound, and orbital computed tomography. PBMCs were obtained from roughly 10 ml fresh peripheral blood. This clonotype showed up just once. What it recognizes is unknown. An end of the junction differs from the germline gene, which may be a read error. The sequence derives from a man over 45 with Graves' hyperthyroidism. Sequencing was done on a sample of blood. The V call is TRBV5-5, the J call TRBJ2-3; 11 positions match TRBD2. DNA of the CDR3: TGTGCCAGCAGCTCCAGACTAGCGGGACGCACAGATATGCAGTATTTT. Translated, it gives CASSSRLAGRTDMQYF.